These 30 T cell receptor beta chains originate from one sample sequenced in a study of T-cell memory formation after mild COVID-19. MiXCR was run by TCRdb on the 5' RACE reads, yielding one entry per CDR3 protein. Among some 150,000 distinct CDR3 sequences listed, around 15% were seen once. The source material was PBMCs or a T cell subset sorted from them (not recorded which). Source of these receptors: an adult woman who had mild COVID-19 (a few samples of this study predate the infection). Cell type and time point are not known.

This clonotype was picked up a small number of times. V gene TRBV4-1 combines with J gene TRBJ2-3; 7 bases are a match to TRBD1. J gave up 0 bases and V 4 bases, and 19 bases lay outside the gene matches. Germline CDR1 reads MGHRA; CDR2 reads YSYEKL. This CDR3 is built from 20 residues. CDR3 sequence (DNA): TGCGCCAGCAGCCCTGGAGGAAGGACAGGACTTAATCTTAGCACAGATACGCAGTATTTT. It codes for CASSPGGRTGLNLSTDTQYF.

The chain links TRBV7-9 to TRBJ2-5; 9 bases are shared with TRBD2. CDR1 is SEHNR and CDR2 is FQNEAQ in the germline V gene (reference sequence). The CDR3 length is 15 residues. V shed 5 bases, J shed 3 bases, and the junction held 7 bases outside the gene matches. This CDR3 reads CASSTRLAGKETQYF. In nucleotides, the CDR3 is TGTGCCAGCAGCACTCGGCTAGCGGGGAAAGAGACCCAGTACTTC. Supplemented by reference TRBV7-9 and TRBJ2-5, the full variable domain reads DTGVSQNPRHKITKRGQNVTFRCDPISEHNRLYWYRQTLGQGPEFLTYFQNEAQLEKSRLLSDRFSAERPKGSFSTLEIQRTEQGDSAMYLCASSTRLAGKETQYFGPGTRLLVL.

This clonotype was seen many times. The gene calls are TRBV4-1 and TRBJ1-2; tentatively, D is TRBD1 (5 bases). Trimming removed 4 bases from V and 2 bases from J, with 11 bases in between. CDR1 and CDR2 (germline): MGHRA, YSYEKL. The length of the CDR3 is 14 residues. The CDR3 coding sequence is TGCGCCAGCAGCCTAACCTCAGGGAACTATGGCTACACCTTC. Translating it yields CASSLTSGNYGYTF.

This clonotype was found a few times. V and J are TRBV9 and TRBJ2-2; D tentatively fits TRBD1 or TRBD2 (6 bases each). Germline-derived CDR1 and CDR2 are SGDLS and YYNGEE. Trimming left V 1 base short and J 7 bases short, with 20 bases between. The CDR3 is made up of 17 amino acids. The CDR3 loop is CASSVSGAGRHDGELFF. Here the CDR3 DNA reads TGTGCCAGCAGCGTATCAGGGGCAGGGAGGCATGACGGGGAGCTGTTTTTT.

The chain carries TRBV20-1 and TRBJ2-3, with TRBD2 matching over 8 bases. Unmatched junction bases numbered 9, after V lost 1 base and J lost 3 bases. Germline V CDR1 and CDR2: DFQATT, SNEGSKA (reference sequence). This CDR3 spans 16 amino acids. The CDR3: CSARAKIAGITDTQYF. The CDR3 DNA sequence: TGCAGTGCTAGAGCTAAGATAGCGGGGATTACAGATACGCAGTATTTT.

This clonotype was seen a handful of times. The V gene is TRBV6-1, the J gene TRBJ2-3; D may match TRBD1 or TRBD2 (5 bases each). This CDR3 has 13 residues. The V and J ends lost 7 bases and 4 bases respectively, with 12 bases between them. Germline V gene data show CDR1 as MNHNS and CDR2 as SASEGT. CDR3 coding DNA: TGTGCCAGCACCCTCGGGGCTTCAGATACGCAGTATTTT. Its protein product is CASTLGASDTQYF.

The V and J genes are TRBV12-3 or TRBV12-4 and TRBJ1-5; D is unclear. V lost 5 bases and J lost 5, with 19 bases in between. The CDR3 length is 16 residues. CDR3 in DNA: TGTGCCAGCAGTCAACCCATCGCCCAGCCAGATCAGCCCCAGCATTTT. Translated: CASSQPIAQPDQPQHF.

The chain couples TRBV7-9 to TRBJ2-7, with TRBD1 matching over 10 bases. The trim removed 2 bases at V and 7 bases at J, leaving 8 bases unmatched. Germline V gene data show CDR1 as SEHNR and CDR2 as FQNEAQ (reference sequence). The CDR3 is 15 residues long. For the CDR3, the DNA is TGTGCCAGCAGCTTACCGGGACAGGGGCCCCTGGAGCAGTACTTC. Its translation: CASSLPGQGPLEQYF.

The chain recombines TRBV20-1 with TRBJ2-3; TRBD2 aligns across 12 bases. This CDR3 is built from 16 residues. With 5 bases clipped from V and 2 bases from J, the junction kept 8 bases outside the gene matches. From germline, CDR1 is DFQATT and CDR2 SNEGSKA (reference sequence). The chain's CDR3 is CSAQSGLAGITDTQYF. As DNA, the CDR3 is TGCAGTGCTCAGAGTGGACTAGCGGGAATCACAGATACGCAGTATTTT.

This clonotype was picked up a small number of times. The chain joins TRBV12-3 or TRBV12-4 to TRBJ2-1; 9 nucleotides agree with TRBD2. The V and J ends lost 5 bases and 2 bases, in that order; junction bases with no gene match: 7. The CDR3 totals 16 residues. Here the CDR3 reads CASSPTAGGPYNEQFF. CDR3 nucleotides: TGTGCCAGCAGTCCAACCGCGGGGGGGCCCTACAATGAGCAGTTCTTC.

This clonotype turned up a few times. The gene calls are TRBV29-1 and TRBJ1-1, with D possibly TRBD1 on 6 matching bases. The V gene lost 4 bases and the J gene lost 7 bases, with 13 bases spanning the gap. The V gene's germline CDR1 is SQVTM and CDR2 ANQGSEA. CDR3 size: 12 residues. The CDR3 region is CSVGTGKVEAFF. CDR3 nucleotides: TGCAGCGTTGGTACAGGGAAGGTTGAAGCTTTCTTT. The full variable domain, rest sourced from reference TRBV29-1 and TRBJ1-1, is SAVISQKPSRDICQRGTSLTIQCQVDSQVTMMFWYRQQPGQSLTLIATANQGSEATYESGFVIDKFPISRPNLTFSTLTVSNMSPEDSSIYLCSVGTGKVEAFFGQGTRLTVV.

This clonotype was seen a few times. The chain links TRBV7-6 to TRBJ2-7; D gene uncertain. V lost 3 bases and J lost 0, with 9 bases in between. This CDR3 comprises 14 residues. Per germline, CDR1 SGHVS and CDR2 FNYEAQ. CDR3 sequence: CASSFGGGSYEQYF. CDR3 bases: TGTGCCAGCAGCTTTGGCGGTGGCTCCTACGAGCAGTACTTC.

The chain recombines TRBV5-1 with TRBJ2-1; 10 bases are a match to TRBD2. With 4 bases clipped from V and 8 bases from J, the junction kept 15 bases outside the gene matches. The germline V gene encodes CDR1 SGHRS and CDR2 YFSETQ. The CDR3 covers 17 residues. The CDR3 DNA reads as TGCGCCAGCAGCGGAGGGCTAGCGGGGGCCGGTCGGCATGAGCAGTTCTTC. Amino acid sequence: CASSGGLAGAGRHEQFF.

This clonotype was detected a few times. This chain joins TRBV9 and TRBJ2-2; a weak D match, TRBD1 (6 bases). Trimming shortened V by 4 bases and J by 1 base, and 14 bases separated the two germline ends. Germline V gene data show CDR1 as SGDLS and CDR2 as YYNGEE. CDR3 length: 16 residues. CDR3 sequence (DNA): TGTGCCAGCAGCAACACTTGGACAGAGAACACCGGGGAGCTGTTTTTT. This translates into CASSNTWTENTGELFF.

This clonotype was detected many times. The chain is built from TRBV29-1 and TRBJ2-7; TRBD1 agrees at 8 bases. Germline V lookup: CDR1 SQVTM, CDR2 ANQGSEA. The CDR3 length is 13 residues. Unmatched junction bases numbered 7, after V lost 6 bases and J lost 3 bases. The CDR3 reads CSVLGQESYEQYF. The DNA for the CDR3 is TGCAGCGTCCTGGGACAGGAGAGCTACGAGCAGTACTTC.

V is TRBV15 and J is TRBJ2-6; D remains unclear. Looked up from germline, CDR1 is LNHNV and CDR2 is YYDKDF (reference sequence). The CDR3 runs 16 residues. Trimming cost V 0 bases and J 0 bases, with 6 bases left between them. Here the CDR3 DNA reads TGTGCCACCAGCAGAGATCAGGACTCTGGGGCCAACGTCCTGACTTTC. Residues: CATSRDQDSGANVLTF.

This clonotype has only a few counts. The rearrangement joins TRBV7-2 to TRBJ2-3; D unclear. The CDR3 length is 15 residues. The germline gives CDR1 SGHTA, CDR2 FQGNSA. V lost 5 bases and J 0 bases, leaving 12 bases between the germline ends. The CDR3 protein is CASSPFIASTDTQYF. The DNA for the CDR3 is TGTGCCAGCAGCCCCTTTATTGCTAGCACAGATACGCAGTATTTT.

V and J are TRBV7-2 and TRBJ1-4; D not resolved. The germline V and J ends were trimmed by 3 bases and 7 bases, with 15 bases remaining between them. The CDR3 sequence is 15 residues long. The germline gives CDR1 SGHTA, CDR2 FQGNSA. For the CDR3, the DNA is TGTGCCAGCAGCTTGGCGGAAGTGGGAGGTGAAAAACTGTTTTTT. Protein: CASSLAEVGGEKLFF. Looking up the rest from reference TRBV7-2 and TRBJ1-4 gives the full variable domain: GAGVSQSPSNKVTEKGKDVELRCDPISGHTALYWYRQSLGQGLEFLIYFQGNSAPDKSGLPSDRFSAERTGGSVSTLTIQRTQQEDSAVYLCASSLAEVGGEKLFFGSGTQLSVL.

This clonotype was found a few times. V and J are TRBV4-1 and TRBJ2-3, with 10 bases matching TRBD2. CDR1 MGHRA and CDR2 YSYEKL come from the germline V gene. The CDR3 length is 17 residues. The V and J ends lost 4 bases and 3 bases, in that order; junction bases with no gene match: 10. CDR3 nucleotides: TGCGCCAGCAGCCCGCTCTTAGCGGGGGGACCGACAGATACGCAGTATTTT. It is translated as CASSPLLAGGPTDTQYF.

This clonotype was picked up a small number of times. The chain uses TRBV7-2 and TRBJ2-1; D gene unclear. Germline CDR1 reads SGHTA; CDR2 reads FQGNSA. Trimming stripped 1 base from V and 0 bases from J, with 10 bases between. The CDR3 is 16 residues long. The chain's CDR3 is CASSLGYVSSYNEQFF. The CDR3 DNA follows: TGTGCCAGCAGCTTAGGTTACGTGAGCTCCTACAATGAGCAGTTCTTC.

For the CDR3, the DNA is TGCAGCGTTGTTACAGGGAGTACCTACGAGCAGTACTTC. Protein product: CSVVTGSTYEQYF. The V and J genes are TRBV29-1 and TRBJ2-7; D is possibly TRBD1 (6 bases). The CDR3 has 13 residues. The germline V and J ends were trimmed by 4 bases and 2 bases, with 12 bases remaining between them. CDR1 is SQVTM, CDR2 ANQGSEA, per germline.

J is TRBJ2-1 and V is TRBV12-3 or TRBV12-4, with D perhaps TRBD1 or TRBD2 (7 bases each). The V and J ends lost 5 bases and 10 bases respectively, with 21 bases between them. The CDR3 runs to 15 residues. The CDR3 DNA reads as TGTGCCAGCAGTCCTGGGGACAGCACGGGAGGCGAGCAGTTCTTC. As protein: CASSPGDSTGGEQFF.

The J gene is TRBJ2-2, the V gene TRBV12-3 or TRBV12-4; a possible D gene is TRBD2 (6 bases). The CDR3 totals 15 residues. V lost 6 bases, J lost 2 bases, and 13 bases lay in between. The CDR3, as DNA: TGTGCCAGCAGCCTCCATAGCGGAAACACCGGGGAGCTGTTTTTT. Translation gives CASSLHSGNTGELFF.

This clonotype was picked up a small number of times. V usage is TRBV4-1 and J usage is TRBJ1-2; the match to TRBD1 covers 9 bases. Looked up from germline, CDR1 is MGHRA and CDR2 is YSYEKL. The CDR3 runs 15 residues. Unmatched junction bases numbered 5, after V lost 1 base and J lost 5 bases. The CDR3 sequence: CASSQARDRVYGYTF. The CDR3 DNA is TGCGCCAGCAGCCAAGCCCGGGACAGGGTGTATGGCTACACCTTC.

The CDR3 DNA follows: TGTGCCAGCAGTCCCCTCGGACAGGGAAATCAGCCCCAGCATTTT. Amino acids: CASSPLGQGNQPQHF. The chain links TRBV27 to TRBJ1-5; 8 nucleotides agree with TRBD1. The CDR3 sequence is 15 residues long. Germline assignment: CDR1 MNHEY and CDR2 SMNVEV (reference sequence). The trim removed 5 bases at V and 4 bases at J, leaving 7 bases unmatched.

This clonotype showed up just a few times. The chain has TRBV4-2 and TRBJ2-1, with 8 bases matching TRBD2. CDR1 and CDR2 from the germline V gene are LGHNA and YNFKEQ. There are 17 residues in the CDR3. With V trimmed by 0 bases and J by 6 bases, 10 bases remained unmatched. CDR3 nucleotides: TGTGCCAGCAGCCAAGAGCCCGGGAGGGTAGGGGGCAATGAGCAGTTCTTC. It specifies CASSQEPGRVGGNEQFF.

The chain recombines TRBV5-1 with TRBJ2-7; 8 bases are a match to TRBD1. Germline V lookup: CDR1 SGHRS, CDR2 YFSETQ. The CDR3 runs to 14 residues. Germline trimming cut 0 bases from V and 6 bases from J; bases unmatched to any gene: 5. The CDR3 DNA follows: TGCGCCAGCAGCTTGGGAACAGGGGGAACCGAGCAGTACTTC. It translates to CASSLGTGGTEQYF.

The gene calls are TRBV7-8 and TRBJ2-5; no firm D call. The CDR3 totals 13 residues. Trimming removed 1 base at V and 5 bases at J, with 8 bases between. In germline, CDR1 is SGHVS, CDR2 FQNEAQ. As DNA, the CDR3 is TGTGCCAGCAGCTTAGAAGCCGGGGAGACCCAGTACTTC. Its protein product is CASSLEAGETQYF.

This clonotype was recorded many times. The chain uses TRBV7-9 and TRBJ2-1, with D possibly called TRBD1 or TRBD2 (5 bases each). Per germline, CDR1 SEHNR and CDR2 FQNEAQ (reference sequence). The CDR3 is 15 amino acids. Trimming pared 3 bases from V and 5 bases from J, leaving 14 bases between. CDR3 nucleotide sequence: TGTGCCAGCAGCTTCATCCGGGACGCGCACAATGAGCAGTTCTTC. The encoded protein is CASSFIRDAHNEQFF.

The table lists this clonotype with many counts. The rearrangement joins TRBV4-3 to TRBJ2-3; 14 bases are shared with TRBD2. Germline CDR1 reads LGHNA; CDR2 reads YSLEER. V lost 6 bases, J lost 4 bases, and 3 bases stayed unmatched. The CDR3 is 15 amino acids. CDR3 sequence (DNA): TGCGCCAGCAGTCCGGGACTAGCGGGAGCAGATACGCAGTATTTT. Translated: CASSPGLAGADTQYF.